Presented here are 20 T cell receptor beta chains from one specimen sequenced in a study of T cell responses to AZD1222 COVID-19 vaccine. TCRdb's table, derived via immunoSEQ multiplex PCR, lists solely in-frame clones and lacks some. The table shows around 170,000 clones, with about 86% occurring only once. Sequences were derived from peripheral blood, sampled 28 days after the second AZD1222 dose. Receptors originate from an adult who received the AZD1222 COVID-19 vaccine.

V is TRBV3-1 (or the pseudogene TRBV3-2) and J is TRBJ2-1, with 8 positions matching TRBD2. CDR3 length: 17 residues. From germline, CDR1 is LGHDT and CDR2 YNNKEL (reference sequence). Trimming cost V 0 bases and J 2 bases; bases outside gene matches: 6. Here the CDR3 reads CASSQDWGAGAYNEQFF. The DNA for the CDR3 is TGTGCCAGCAGCCAAGATTGGGGAGCGGGGGCCTACAATGAGCAGTTCTTC.

A few counts support this clone. The chain has TRBV11-1 and TRBJ2-7; 9 nucleotides match TRBD2. The J segment lost 6 bases and the V segment lost 4 bases, leaving 13 bases of the junction unmatched. CDR1 is SGHAT, CDR2 FQDESV, per germline (reference sequence). This CDR3 comprises 16 residues. The CDR3 reads CASSSQGLARFSEQYF. The CDR3 nucleotides are TGTGCCAGCAGCTCCCAAGGACTAGCGAGATTTAGCGAGCAGTACTTC.

The gene calls are TRBV12-3 or TRBV12-4 and TRBJ1-2; 8 bases fit TRBD1. The CDR3 is 13 residues long. J lost 7 bases, V lost 3 bases, and 4 bases had no gene match. CDR3 sequence: CASSLQGAVGYTF. CDR3 sequence (DNA): TGTGCCAGCAGTTTGCAGGGGGCAGTTGGCTACACCTTC.

The chain uses TRBV5-4 and TRBJ2-7, with TRBD1 as a possible D gene (5 bases). The V end was cut by 3 bases, the J end by 3 bases, with 16 bases between. The CDR3 length is 15 residues. Germline V gene data show CDR1 as SGHNT and CDR2 as YYREEE (reference sequence). The CDR3 spells CASSSGKGSVYEQYF. The CDR3 DNA reads TGTGCCAGCAGCTCAGGGAAAGGTTCGGTCTACGAGCAGTACTTC.

Concerning this clone: The identical CDR3 is also encoded by other nucleotide sequences in the sample. The chain recombines TRBV7-2 with TRBJ2-7, with D uncertain. Trimming removed 3 bases from V and 2 bases from J, with 2 bases in between. This CDR3 contains 11 residues. Germline V gene data show CDR1 as SGHTA and CDR2 as FQGNSA. CDR3 in amino acids: CASSLTYEQYF. Written as DNA, the CDR3 is TGTGCCAGCAGCTTGACCTACGAGCAGTACTTC.

This sequence joins TRBV13 and TRBJ2-3; D gene uncertain. Trimming shortened V by 3 bases and J by 1 base, and 8 bases separated the two germline ends. This CDR3 comprises 14 residues. The germline V gene encodes CDR1 PRHDT and CDR2 FYEKMQ (reference sequence). The CDR3 nucleotides are TGTGCCAGCAGCTTCGGCCAAGGCACAGATACGCAGTATTTT. Translating gives CASSFGQGTDTQYF.

In DNA, the CDR3 is TGCGCCAGCAGCAATGACAGGGGAAGCACAGATACGCAGTATTTT. This codes for CASSNDRGSTDTQYF. The V call is TRBV5-1, the J call TRBJ2-3; the match to TRBD1 covers 8 bases. The J segment lost 0 bases and the V segment lost 4 bases, leaving 4 bases of the junction unmatched. Per the germline V gene, CDR1 is SGHRS and CDR2 is YFSETQ. The CDR3 covers 15 residues.

As to this clone: Relative to the germline gene, one junction end is altered; a read error may explain this. V and J are TRBV3-1 (or the pseudogene TRBV3-2) and TRBJ1-1; D not certain. The CDR3 consists of 14 residues. Germline V CDR1 and CDR2: LGHDT, YNNKEL (reference sequence). CDR3 coding DNA: TGTGCCAGCAGCCAACGTGTAGGGATGACTGAAGCTTTTTTT. Translation gives CASSQRVGMTEAFF.

This clone appeared a single time. The rearrangement uses TRBV15 and TRBJ2-7; D unresolved. The CDR3 loop spans 13 amino acids. Deletions cut 1 base from V and 6 bases from J, with 10 bases between. Germline-derived CDR1 and CDR2 are LNHNV and YYDKDF (reference sequence). Here the CDR3 DNA reads TGTGCCACCAGCAGAGTAGGTCTGGGCGAGCAGTACTTC. Translation gives CATSRVGLGEQYF. Combining the CDR3 with reference TRBV15 and TRBJ2-7 gives the whole variable domain DAMVIQNPRYQVTQFGKPVTLSCSQTLNHNVMYWYQQKSSQAPKLLFHYYDKDFNNEADTPDNFQSRRPNTSFCFLDIRSPGLGDTAMYLCATSRVGLGEQYFGPGTRLTVT.

The rearrangement links TRBV28 to TRBJ2-1; 9 positions agree with TRBD1. The CDR3 is 14 residues long. V trimming: 7 bases; J trimming: 6 bases; junction bases outside the gene matches: 7. Germline assignment: CDR1 MDHEN and CDR2 SYDVKM. CDR3 in DNA: TGTGCCAGCACCCGGGACAGGGTAATCAATGAGCAGTTCTTC. This codes for CASTRDRVINEQFF.

This clone showed up just once. The chain is built from TRBV6-5 and TRBJ1-5; 7 positions match TRBD1. The germline V gene has CDR1 MNHEY and CDR2 SVGAGI. The CDR3 runs 15 residues. V shed 2 bases and J 3 bases; nucleotides not matched to a gene: 4. CDR3 sequence: CASSYRQGNNQPQHF. The CDR3 DNA reads as TGTGCCAGCAGTTACCGACAGGGAAACAATCAGCCCCAGCATTTT.

The gene calls are TRBV2 and TRBJ2-2; D not certain. Trimming removed 6 bases at V and 0 bases at J, with 11 bases between. This CDR3 has 15 residues. Germline CDR1 reads SNHLY; CDR2 reads FYNNEI. The CDR3 DNA sequence: TGTGCCAGCAGCCAGACCGCGACGAACACCGGGGAGCTGTTTTTT. This gives the protein CASSQTATNTGELFF. The entire variable domain, with the rest obtained from reference TRBV2 and TRBJ2-2, is as follows: EPEVTQTPSHQVTQMGQEVILRCVPISNHLYFYWYRQILGQKVEFLVSFYNNEISEKSEIFDDQFSVERPDGSNFTLKIRSTKLEDSAMYFCASSQTATNTGELFFGEGSRLTVL.

V is TRBV5-1 and J is TRBJ2-1; D is ambiguous. The CDR3 extends over 13 amino acids. V lost 1 base to trimming and J lost 5 bases, with 7 bases between them. CDR1 SGHRS and CDR2 YFSETQ come from the germline V gene. The CDR3 region is CASSLKANNEQFF. For the CDR3, the DNA is TGCGCCAGCAGCTTGAAGGCAAACAATGAGCAGTTCTTC.

This clone was found once. The chain couples TRBV19 to TRBJ2-2; 9 bases agree with TRBD1. Germline lookup yields CDR1 LNHDA and CDR2 SQIVND (reference sequence). V shed 7 bases, J shed 0 bases, and the junction held 12 bases outside the gene matches. This CDR3 has 18 residues. The CDR3 region has the DNA TGTGCCAGTACCCTAAAGGGGACAGGGTACCCGAACACCGGGGAGCTGTTTTTT. Its protein is CASTLKGTGYPNTGELFF.

This chain joins TRBV19 and TRBJ1-1; maybe TRBD1 (5 bases). From germline, CDR1 is LNHDA and CDR2 SQIVND (reference sequence). The V end was cut by 5 bases, the J end by 10 bases, with 14 bases between. The CDR3 has 12 residues. The chain's CDR3 is CASSVRGGSAFF. The CDR3 nucleotides read TGTGCCAGTAGTGTAAGGGGAGGGTCAGCTTTCTTT.

J is TRBJ1-4 and V is TRBV7-9; 7 nucleotides line up with TRBD1. CDR1 is SEHNR and CDR2 is FQNEAQ in the germline V gene (reference sequence). The CDR3 consists of 14 residues. V was clipped by 5 bases and J by 8 bases; unmatched bases: 8. The CDR3 nucleotides are TGTGCCAGCAGCAAGACAGGGTATCGGGAAAAACTGTTTTTT. Encoded protein: CASSKTGYREKLFF. The full variable domain, with the rest looked up from reference TRBV7-9 and TRBJ1-4, is DTGVSQNPRHKITKRGQNVTFRCDPISEHNRLYWYRQTLGQGPEFLTYFQNEAQLEKSRLLSDRFSAERPKGSFSTLEIQRTEQGDSAMYLCASSKTGYREKLFFGSGTQLSVL.

This clone was counted a single time. The V gene is TRBV29-1, the J gene TRBJ2-7; no reliable D call. V lost 2 bases to trimming and J lost 2 bases, with 10 bases between them. CDR1 and CDR2 from the germline V gene are SQVTM and ANQGSEA. The CDR3 length is 13 residues. The CDR3 sequence: CSVESDLTYEQYF. In DNA, the CDR3 is TGCAGCGTTGAATCAGACCTCACCTACGAGCAGTACTTC.

The rearrangement joins TRBV6-1 to TRBJ1-2; a possible D gene is TRBD1 (6 bases). Deletions cut 1 base from V and 4 bases from J, with 13 bases between. Looked up from germline, CDR1 is MNHNS and CDR2 is SASEGT. The CDR3 is 15 residues long. In DNA form, the CDR3 reads TGTGCCAGCAGTGAAGGCTCAGGGGTCGGCTATGGCTACACCTTC. Encoded protein: CASSEGSGVGYGYTF.

This clone was seen just once. J is TRBJ2-2 and V is TRBV19; D gene uncertain. The CDR3 totals 15 residues. CDR1 LNHDA and CDR2 SQIVND come from the germline V gene (reference sequence). V was shortened by 5 bases and J by 1 base, with 11 bases between the two germline ends. This CDR3 reads CASSPNPQNTGELFF. The CDR3 bases are TGTGCCAGTAGTCCAAACCCACAGAACACCGGGGAGCTGTTTTTT.

A single count supports this clone. The chain combines TRBV2 with TRBJ2-5, with 7 bases that match TRBD2. After removal of 6 bases from V and 4 bases from J, the junction contained 5 bases not matched to a gene. CDR1 is SNHLY and CDR2 is FYNNEI in the germline V gene. The CDR3 extends over 13 amino acids. DNA for the CDR3: TGTGCCAGCAGGGGGGGGGTCGGAGAGACCCAGTACTTC. It yields the protein CASRGGVGETQYF.